The rows below give T cell receptor beta chains drawn from one sample of a study of cytotoxic CD8 clonotypes in ibrutinib-treated CLL. Sequenced by immunoSEQ multiplex PCR; TCRdb stores in-frame clones only, minus some. The sample lists about 14,000 clones, under 65% seen once, with 30% to 35% in the top ten. The sample was PBMCs, taken at a roughly 24-month disease-progression time point, from a patient treated with ibrutinib. These receptor sequences come from a human donor with chronic lymphocytic leukemia. CDR3s include the opening cysteine and the closing phenylalanine or tryptophan. Fields, in order: J gene, CDR3 length, D gene, V gene, clone size, CDR3 protein, CDR3 DNA. A D gene is named only where the DNA matches it firmly. Clone sizes are given selectively: once, few, many, or a class where the clone is expanded.

>TRBJ2-1|13|-|TRBV4-2|many
CASSQGSFNEQFF
TGTGCCAGCAGCCAGGGTAGCTTCAATGAGCAGTTCTTC
>TRBJ2-1|17|TRBD2|TRBV7-6|-
CASSTTSGGAFLNEQFF
TGTGCCAGCAGCACGACTAGCGGGGGGGCATTTTTGAATGAGCAGTTCTTC
>TRBJ2-2|17|TRBD2|TRBV4-1|few
CASSKGLAGANTGELFF
TGCGCCAGCAGTAAAGGGCTAGCGGGCGCGAACACCGGGGAGCTGTTTTTT
>TRBJ2-6|17|TRBD2|TRBV29-1|-
CSARASGGRTGANVLTF
TGCAGCGCCAGGGCTAGCGGGGGAAGAACTGGGGCCAACGTCCTGACTTTC
>TRBJ1-1|13|-|TRBV10-3|-
CAIVGTPNTEAFF
TGTGCCATCGTCGGGACACCTAACACTGAAGCTTTCTTT
>TRBJ1-5|13|-|TRBV5-1|-
CASSLGWNQPQHF
TGCGCCAGCAGCCTGGGTTGGAATCAGCCCCAGCATTTT
>TRBJ1-3|15|-|TRBV18|-
CASSPQGVAGNTIYF
TGTGCCAGCTCACCACAGGGGGTAGCTGGAAACACCATATATTTT
>TRBJ1-2|16|TRBD1|TRBV18|-
CASSLAGTGGNYGYTF
TGTGCCAGCTCACTAGCCGGGACAGGGGGCAACTATGGCTACACCTTC
>TRBJ1-2|14|TRBD1|TRBV5-4|-
CASTSQGAQNGYTF
TGTGCCAGCACCTCACAGGGGGCGCAGAATGGCTACACCTTC
>TRBJ1-2|16|TRBD1|TRBV5-1|-
CASSLDGTGLYYGYTF
TGCGCCAGCAGCTTGGATGGGACAGGGCTGTACTATGGCTACACCTTC
>TRBJ2-1|14|TRBD1|TRBV11-2|-
CASSRTGVYNEQFF
TGTGCCAGCAGTCGTACAGGGGTTTACAATGAGCAGTTCTTC
>TRBJ2-7|15|-|TRBV5-4|-
CASSLDREAAYEQYF
TGTGCCAGCAGCTTGGACAGGGAAGCCGCCTACGAGCAGTACTTC
>TRBJ2-3|13|-|TRBV29-1|-
CSLRGPMLATQYF
TGCAGCCTGCGGGGACCCATGTTAGCTACGCAGTATTTT
>TRBJ1-4|15|-|TRBV11-2|-
CASSLTVGKDEKLFF
TGTGCCAGCAGCTTAACGGTAGGGAAGGATGAAAAACTGTTTTTT
>TRBJ1-2|12|TRBD1|TRBV10-3|-
CAGRQGDYGYTF
TGTGCCGGGCGACAGGGAGACTATGGCTACACCTTC
>TRBJ2-6|14|-|TRBV7-6|many
CASSLRSGANVLTF
TGTGCCAGCAGTCTTCGCTCTGGGGCCAACGTCCTGACTTTC
>TRBJ1-1|14|-|TRBV29-1|-
CSVDPQPRDTEAFF
TGCAGCGTTGACCCTCAACCCCGGGACACTGAAGCTTTCTTT
>TRBJ1-5|16|-|TRBV6-1|-
CASSEAVRYLNQPQHF
TGTGCCAGCAGTGAAGCGGTCAGGTATTTGAATCAGCCCCAGCATTTT
>TRBJ1-5|17|TRBD1|TRBV19|few
CASRLNTGTGSNQPQHF
TGTGCCAGTAGGTTGAATACCGGGACAGGTAGCAATCAGCCCCAGCATTTT
>TRBJ2-2|15|-|TRBV25-1|-
CASKRAGPSPRELFF
TGTGCCAGCAAGCGGGCGGGGCCCTCACCGAGAGAGCTGTTTTTT
>TRBJ2-2|19|TRBD2|TRBV7-9|few
CASSLARLAGRPNTGELFF
TGTGCCAGCAGCTTAGCGCGCCTAGCGGGGAGACCGAACACCGGGGAGCTGTTTTTT
>TRBJ2-1|13|-|TRBV5-1|-
CASSLEFYNEQFF
TGCGCCAGCAGCTTGGAGTTTTACAATGAGCAGTTCTTC
>TRBJ2-1|15|TRBD2|TRBV7-7|-
CASSPTTSGGDEQFF
TGTGCTAGCAGCCCTACCACAAGCGGGGGGGATGAGCAGTTCTTC
>TRBJ1-2|13|-|TRBV14|-
CASSPRSGDGYTF
TGTGCCAGCAGCCCCCGATCGGGGGATGGCTACACCTTC
>TRBJ1-4|14|-|TRBV27|-
CASSLVATNEKLFF
TGTGCCAGCAGTTTAGTGGCGACTAATGAAAAACTGTTTTTT
>TRBJ2-1|14|-|TRBV11-3|-
CASSLGGSYNEQFF
TGTGCCAGCAGTTTGGGCGGGTCCTACAATGAGCAGTTCTTC
>TRBJ1-3|15|-|TRBV2|-
CASSTGPISGNTIYF
TGTGCCAGCAGTACCGGGCCAATCTCTGGAAACACCATATATTTT
>TRBJ2-1|14|-|TRBV19|-
CASSNRDQIGEQFF
TGTGCCAGTAGTAACCGGGACCAAATTGGTGAGCAGTTCTTC
>TRBJ1-1|13|-|TRBV19|-
CASSSGRGTEAFF
TGTGCCAGTAGTTCAGGACGTGGCACTGAAGCTTTCTTT
>TRBJ1-5|14|-|TRBV6-1|-
CASSVSGGNQPQHF
TGTGCCAGCAGTGTCTCGGGAGGGAATCAGCCCCAGCATTTT
>TRBJ1-1|12|-|TRBV29-1|-
CSVEDGNTEAFF
TGCAGCGTTGAAGACGGGAACACTGAAGCTTTCTTT
>TRBJ2-7|11|-|TRBV5-6|-
CASSLAYEQYF
TGTGCCAGCAGCTTGGCCTACGAGCAGTACTTC
>TRBJ1-1|12|-|TRBV10-1|few
CASSDGTGEAFF
TGCGCCAGCAGTGATGGGACGGGGGAAGCTTTCTTT
>TRBJ1-1|12|TRBD1|TRBV19|-
CASGDRVTKAFF
TGTGCCAGCGGGGACAGGGTGACGAAAGCTTTCTTT
>TRBJ2-7|17|-|TRBV4-1|-
CASSQGPPAGRHYEQYF
TGCGCCAGCAGCCAAGGTCCCCCTGCGGGGAGGCACTACGAGCAGTACTTC
>TRBJ1-3|15|TRBD1|TRBV18|-
CASSPQGGAGNTIYF
TGTGCCAGCTCACCCCAGGGGGGTGCGGGAAACACCATATATTTT